This TCR beta chain is drawn from a study of cytotoxic CD8 clonotypes in ibrutinib-treated CLL. About the research overall: When averaged across all of the samples, the counts came to some 250,000 productive templates and about 95,000 productive rearrangements. Study observations and caveats: Public clonotypes proved infrequent, and on treatment they shrank or remained steady.

Cryopreserved PBMCs supplied approximately 1.9 micrograms of genomic DNA for TCR beta libraries. Sequencing was performed with immunoSEQ multiplex PCR; in TCRdb, only in-frame clones are kept and a portion is missing. The data contain about 140,000 clones, 70% to 80% of them seen just once; the ten biggest clones take up around a quarter. On this clone: No antigen is known for it.

Germline-derived CDR1 and CDR2 are SEHNR and FQNEAQ (reference sequence). V lost 4 bases, J lost 5 bases, and 8 bases stayed unmatched. The CDR3 totals 16 residues. The sequences come from PBMCs, collected after 12 months of ibrutinib treatment. The TCR was taken from a human donor with chronic lymphocytic leukemia. The chain uses TRBV7-9 and TRBJ2-5, with TRBD1 identical over 12 bases. CDR3 bases: TGTGCCAGCAGCTCAGGGACAGGGGGCGCAGGGGAGACCCAGTACTTC. Translation gives CASSSGTGGAGETQYF. Complete variable domain (other parts from reference TRBV7-9 and TRBJ2-5): DTGVSQNPRHKITKRGQNVTFRCDPISEHNRLYWYRQTLGQGPEFLTYFQNEAQLEKSRLLSDRFSAERPKGSFSTLEIQRTEQGDSAMYLCASSSGTGGAGETQYFGPGTRLLVL.